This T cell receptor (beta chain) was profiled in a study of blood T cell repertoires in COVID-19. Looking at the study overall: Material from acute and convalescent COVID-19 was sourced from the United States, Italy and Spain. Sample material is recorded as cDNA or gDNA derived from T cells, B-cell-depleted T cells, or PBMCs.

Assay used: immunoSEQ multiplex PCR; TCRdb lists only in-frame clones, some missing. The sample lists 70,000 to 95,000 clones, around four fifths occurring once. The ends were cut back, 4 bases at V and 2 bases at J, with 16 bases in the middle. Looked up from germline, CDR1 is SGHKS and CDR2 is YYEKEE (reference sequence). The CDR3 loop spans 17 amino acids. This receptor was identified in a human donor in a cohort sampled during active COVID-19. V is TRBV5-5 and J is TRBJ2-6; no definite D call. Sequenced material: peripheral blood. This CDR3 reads CASSDYRTRTGANVLTF. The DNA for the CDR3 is TGTGCCAGCAGCGATTACCGTACGAGGACTGGGGCCAACGTCCTGACTTTC.